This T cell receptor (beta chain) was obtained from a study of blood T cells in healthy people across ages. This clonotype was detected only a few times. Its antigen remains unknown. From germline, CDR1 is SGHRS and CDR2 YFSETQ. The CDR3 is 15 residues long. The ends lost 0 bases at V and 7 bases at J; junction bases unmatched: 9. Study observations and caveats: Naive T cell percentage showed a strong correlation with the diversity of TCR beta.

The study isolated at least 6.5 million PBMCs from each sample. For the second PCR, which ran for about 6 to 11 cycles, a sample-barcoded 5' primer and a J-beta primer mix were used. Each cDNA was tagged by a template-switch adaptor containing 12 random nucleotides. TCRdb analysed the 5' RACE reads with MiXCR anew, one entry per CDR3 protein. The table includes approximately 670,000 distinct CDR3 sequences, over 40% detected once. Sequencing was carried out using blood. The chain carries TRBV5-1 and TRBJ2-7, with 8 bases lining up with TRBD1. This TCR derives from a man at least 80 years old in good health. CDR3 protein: CASSLVVQGAREQYF. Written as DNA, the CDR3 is TGCGCCAGCAGCTTGGTAGTGCAGGGGGCGCGTGAGCAGTACTTC.